The TCR beta chain under discussion was sequenced for a study of T-cell memory formation after mild COVID-19. This clonotype was picked up a small number of times. The antigen is not known. TCR alpha and TCR beta cDNA libraries carrying sample barcodes and UMIs were produced by 5'RACE using constant-segment primers. TCRdb analysed the 5' RACE reads with MiXCR anew, one entry per CDR3 protein. Of 470,000 or so distinct CDR3 sequences in the sample, around a sixth were seen once. Trimming cost V 1 base and J 3 bases, with 5 bases left between them. This CDR3 has 13 residues. From germline, CDR1 is SGHRS and CDR2 YFSETQ. General study findings and limits: Memory from before infection featured some responding clones, which suggests cross-reactive memory joined.

The V gene is TRBV5-1, the J gene TRBJ2-1; no reliable D call. Sequenced material: PBMCs or a T cell subset sorted from them (not recorded which). The TCR was taken from an adult woman who had mild COVID-19 (a few samples of this study predate the infection). Cell type and time point are not known. The CDR3: CASSLSDYNEQFF. CDR3 in DNA: TGCGCCAGCAGCTTGTCAGACTACAATGAGCAGTTCTTC.